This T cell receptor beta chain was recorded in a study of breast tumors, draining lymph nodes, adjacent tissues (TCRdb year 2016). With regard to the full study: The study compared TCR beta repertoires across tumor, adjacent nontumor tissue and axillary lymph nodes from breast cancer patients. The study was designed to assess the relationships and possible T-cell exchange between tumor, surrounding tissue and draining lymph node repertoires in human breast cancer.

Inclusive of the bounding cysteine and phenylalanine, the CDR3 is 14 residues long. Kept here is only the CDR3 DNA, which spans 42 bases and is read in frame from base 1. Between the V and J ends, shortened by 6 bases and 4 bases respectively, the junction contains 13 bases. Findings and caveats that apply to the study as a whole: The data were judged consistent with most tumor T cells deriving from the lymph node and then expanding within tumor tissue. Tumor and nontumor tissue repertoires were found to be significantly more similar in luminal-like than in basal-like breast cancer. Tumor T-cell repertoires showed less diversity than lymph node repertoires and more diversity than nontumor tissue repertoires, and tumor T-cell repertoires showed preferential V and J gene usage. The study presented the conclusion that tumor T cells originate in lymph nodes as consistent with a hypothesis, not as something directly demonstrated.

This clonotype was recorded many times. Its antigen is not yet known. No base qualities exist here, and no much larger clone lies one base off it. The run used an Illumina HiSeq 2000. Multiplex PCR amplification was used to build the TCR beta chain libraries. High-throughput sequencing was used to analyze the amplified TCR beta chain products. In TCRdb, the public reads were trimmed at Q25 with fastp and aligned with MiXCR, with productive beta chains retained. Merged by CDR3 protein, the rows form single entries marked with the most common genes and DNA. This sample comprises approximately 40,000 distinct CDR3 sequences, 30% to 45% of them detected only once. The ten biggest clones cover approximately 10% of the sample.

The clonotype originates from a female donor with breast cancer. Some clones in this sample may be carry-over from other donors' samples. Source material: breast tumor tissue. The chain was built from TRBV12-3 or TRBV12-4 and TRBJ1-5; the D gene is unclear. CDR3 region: CASSHKFPNQPQHF. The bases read TGTGCCAGCAGCCACAAATTCCCAAATCAGCCCCAGCATTTT.